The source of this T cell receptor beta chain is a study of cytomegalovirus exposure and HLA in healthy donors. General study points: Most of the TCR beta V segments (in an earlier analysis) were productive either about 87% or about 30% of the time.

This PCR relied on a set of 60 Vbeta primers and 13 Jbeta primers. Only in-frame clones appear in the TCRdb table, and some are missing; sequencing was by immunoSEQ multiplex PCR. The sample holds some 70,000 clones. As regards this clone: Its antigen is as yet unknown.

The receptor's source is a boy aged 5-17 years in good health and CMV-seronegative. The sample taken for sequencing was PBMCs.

The CDR3 reads CASSPLGRTGPFTNYGYTF. The CDR3 nucleotides read TGTGCCAGCTCACCACTGGGGCGGACAGGACCATTTACTAACTATGGCTACACCTTC. The chain couples TRBV18 to TRBJ1-2, with 7 bases matching TRBD1. Looked up from germline, CDR1 is KGHSH and CDR2 is LQKENI. This CDR3 comprises 19 residues. The V and J ends lost 1 base and 0 bases, in that order; junction bases with no gene match: 14.